This TCR beta chain stems from a study of lymphopenia after photon versus proton radiotherapy. Study results and limitations: After lymphocyte nadir, photon-treated repertoires showed oligoclonal expansion, especially CD8+ Temra. Under photons, naive T cells and diversity fell while effector/memory populations rose. Only patients who died were analyzed for survival; proton advantage is unproven. Larger post-nadir TCR diversity loss correlated inversely with survival in deceased patients.

This CDR3 contains 15 residues. The ends were cut back, 2 bases at V and 1 base at J, with 9 bases in the middle. Germline CDR1 and CDR2: MDHEN and SYDVKM. The sample holds one count of this clone. What it binds is not known. Data came from immunoSEQ multiplex PCR; TCRdb stores just in-frame clones and leaves some out. The repertoire includes about 55,000 clones, approximately 84% of them detected once, and just over 2% sits in the top ten. This clonotype originated in a man between 60 and 70 years old with pancreatic cancer. V gene TRBV28 combines with J gene TRBJ2-1; no firm D call. The sample was peripheral blood, taken from a patient treated with proton-based radiotherapy. This chain's CDR3 is CASSLIGLSYNEQFF. CDR3 bases: TGTGCCAGCAGTTTAATAGGTCTATCCTACAATGAGCAGTTCTTC.